One sample yielded the 10 T cell receptor beta chains listed below, sequenced in a study of PD-L1 blockade in urothelial cancer (dated by TCRdb to the late 2010s). The library was generated by the immunoSEQ multiplex PCR assay. TCRdb holds this immuneACCESS table with in-frame rearrangements only. Some clones are missing; in checked studies, unresolved V genes explain under half, and the rest has no known cause. The sample table shows tens of thousands of clones, and approximately 75% are seen once. Roughly 1.5% of the sample goes to the ten largest clones. This sample's time point label indicates: pretreatment peripheral blood. Sequenced here: PBMCs, sampled around atezolizumab (anti-PD-L1) treatment. Source of these receptors: a man between 70 and 80 years old with urothelial cancer.

This rearrangement joins TRBV5-1 to TRBJ2-1; D not resolved. The V and J ends lost 0 bases and 4 bases respectively, with 8 bases between them. Per germline, CDR1 SGHRS and CDR2 YFSETQ. The CDR3 loop spans 14 amino acids. The CDR3 sequence is CASSLGERYNEQFF. The CDR3 nucleotides read TGCGCCAGCAGCTTGGGAGAACGATACAATGAGCAGTTCTTC.

This clone has just a few counts. The rearrangement uses TRBV7-2 and TRBJ2-3; 8 nucleotides align to TRBD1. Germline CDR1 reads SGHTA; CDR2 reads FQGNSA. This CDR3 is 13 amino acids long. J lost 5 bases, V lost 5 bases, and 3 bases had no gene match. CDR3 sequence (DNA): TGTGCCAGCAGCGTACAGGGGGGAGATACGCAGTATTTT. Amino acid sequence: CASSVQGGDTQYF.

The chain combines TRBV28 with TRBJ2-7; 10 bases are shared with TRBD2. Germline V gene sequence: CDR1 MDHEN, CDR2 SYDVKM. Trimming cost V 4 bases and J 7 bases; bases outside gene matches: 7. CDR3 length: 14 residues. CDR3 sequence: CASSSPLAGDEQYF. CDR3 DNA sequence: TGTGCCAGCAGTTCCCCCCTAGCGGGAGATGAGCAGTACTTC.

The chain joins TRBV9 to TRBJ2-7; D may be TRBD2 (6 bases). The germline CDR1 and CDR2 sequences are SGDLS and YYNGEE. CDR3 size: 15 residues. Trimming left V 4 bases short and J 4 bases short, with 18 bases between. The CDR3 reads CASSPTDGSLYEQYF. The CDR3 bases are TGTGCCAGCAGCCCAACTGACGGGAGCTTGTACGAGCAGTACTTC.

This clone was recorded once. The chain combines TRBV28 with TRBJ1-5; 10 positions agree with TRBD1. There are 20 residues in the CDR3. V shed 4 bases, J shed 0 bases, and the junction held 15 bases outside the gene matches. Germline V gene data show CDR1 as MDHEN and CDR2 as SYDVKM. The CDR3 sequence: CASSSLYRDRGWDSNQPQHF. The CDR3, as DNA: TGTGCCAGCAGTTCACTCTACCGGGACAGGGGATGGGATAGCAATCAGCCCCAGCATTTT. The full variable domain, rest sourced from reference TRBV28 and TRBJ1-5, is DVKVTQSSRYLVKRTGEKVFLECVQDMDHENMFWYRQDPGLGLRLIYFSYDVKMKEKGDIPEGYSVSREKKERFSLILESASTNQTSMYLCASSSLYRDRGWDSNQPQHFGDGTRLSIL.

The gene calls are TRBV19 and TRBJ2-3; D is uncertain. This CDR3 has 13 amino acids. Trimming cost V 3 bases and J 6 bases, with 10 bases left between them. CDR1 LNHDA and CDR2 SQIVND come from the germline V gene (reference sequence). The CDR3 nucleotides read TGTGCCAGTAGTATCAGAGACGGGGATACGCAGTATTTT. It specifies CASSIRDGDTQYF.

The rearrangement joins TRBV19 to TRBJ2-1, with TRBD2 matching over 11 bases. Trimming cost V 5 bases and J 6 bases; bases outside gene matches: 6. Germline values: CDR1 LNHDA, CDR2 SQIVND (reference sequence). CDR3 size: 15 residues. The CDR3 region is CASSPTSGRGNEQFF. CDR3 in DNA: TGTGCCAGTAGTCCAACTAGCGGGAGAGGCAATGAGCAGTTCTTC.

This clone was counted ten times or more. The rearrangement joins TRBV30 to TRBJ2-4; TRBD2 is a possible D gene (6 bases). Germline CDR1 reads GTSNPN; CDR2 reads SVGIG (reference sequence). The CDR3 runs to 13 residues. V was trimmed by 5 bases and J by 7 bases, leaving 15 bases between them. The DNA for the CDR3 is TGTGCCTGGGGACAAGGAGGGGAGAACATTCAGTACTTC. It yields the protein CAWGQGGENIQYF.

This clone has a single count. The chain employs TRBV7-9 and TRBJ2-7, with 11 bases matching TRBD2. J lost 2 bases, V lost 6 bases, and 15 bases had no gene match. The germline CDR1 and CDR2 sequences are SEHNR and FQNEAQ (reference sequence). CDR3 length: 18 amino acids. This CDR3 is CASSQKPGLAELTYEQYF. The DNA of the CDR3 is TGTGCCAGCAGTCAGAAGCCGGGACTAGCGGAGCTCACCTACGAGCAGTACTTC.

The V gene is TRBV27, the J gene TRBJ2-7; 15 bases line up with TRBD2. This CDR3 spans 16 amino acids. CDR1 is MNHEY and CDR2 is SMNVEV in the germline V gene (reference sequence). V lost 3 bases and J lost 6; bases outside the gene matches: 6. As DNA, the CDR3 is TGTGCCAGCAGTTTCCCCGGACTAGCGGGAGGGCGCGAGCAGTACTTC. Protein product: CASSFPGLAGGREQYF.